The 18 T cell receptor beta chains below come from one sample, sequenced in a study of T cell responses to AZD1222 COVID-19 vaccine. Repertoires were generated with immunoSEQ multiplex PCR, while TCRdb's copy carries only in-frame clones and drops some. This sample has 100,000 to 150,000 clones, with 87% found just once. The input for sequencing was peripheral blood, taken on day 0 of AZD1222 vaccination. The receptors here all came from an adult in good health.

The J gene is TRBJ2-1, the V gene TRBV30, with 7 nucleotides matching TRBD2. CDR3 size: 16 residues. The germline V gene encodes CDR1 GTSNPN and CDR2 SVGIG (reference sequence). With V trimmed by 2 bases and J by 0 bases, 7 bases remained unmatched. CDR3 region: CAWSLRGLSSYNEQFF. The CDR3 DNA follows: TGTGCCTGGAGTTTGCGGGGGTTGAGCTCCTACAATGAGCAGTTCTTC.

The chain combines TRBV7-9 with TRBJ1-5; D call uncertain. Trimming left V 4 bases short and J 3 bases short, with 7 bases between. The germline V gene has CDR1 SEHNR and CDR2 FQNEAQ (reference sequence). The CDR3 is 13 amino acids. The CDR3 sequence is CASSSDINQPQHF. The CDR3 nucleotides are TGTGCCAGCAGCTCTGATATCAATCAGCCCCAGCATTTT.

V usage is TRBV28 and J usage is TRBJ2-2; the D gene is possibly TRBD2 (5 bases). Trimming took off 2 bases at V and 6 bases at J, with 13 bases between the two ends. Germline-derived CDR1 and CDR2 are MDHEN and SYDVKM. The CDR3 covers 15 residues. The CDR3 reads CASSLEDSPPGELFF. The DNA for the CDR3 is TGTGCCAGCAGTTTAGAGGACTCCCCCCCCGGGGAGCTGTTTTTT.

This chain connects TRBV19 to TRBJ1-5; D uncertain. Trimming took off 3 bases at V and 0 bases at J, with 9 bases between the two ends. CDR1 is LNHDA, CDR2 SQIVND, per germline (reference sequence). The CDR3 is 15 amino acids. CDR3 protein: CASSMAWDSNQPQHF. As DNA, the CDR3 is TGTGCCAGTAGTATGGCTTGGGATAGCAATCAGCCCCAGCATTTT.

This clone has just one count. The chain recombines TRBV7-9 with TRBJ1-2, with D possibly matching TRBD1 (5 bases). This CDR3 contains 16 residues. Germline CDR1 SEHNR, CDR2 FQNEAQ (reference sequence). Trimming left V 5 bases short and J 4 bases short, with 20 bases between. The CDR3 protein is CASSRIRDGGIYGYTF. Here the CDR3 DNA reads TGTGCCAGCAGCCGGATCCGGGACGGCGGTATCTATGGCTACACCTTC.

The V and J genes are TRBV6-5 and TRBJ1-1; no firm D call. Germline assignment: CDR1 MNHEY and CDR2 SVGAGI. The CDR3 consists of 12 residues. V was cut by 6 bases and J by 4 bases, with 9 bases left in between. In DNA form, the CDR3 reads TGTGCCAGCAGGGGTTGGGGCACTGAAGCTTTCTTT. Amino acid sequence: CASRGWGTEAFF.

A single count supports this clone. The chain links TRBV11-2 to TRBJ2-7; D call uncertain. CDR1 is SGHAT, CDR2 FQNNGV, per germline. CDR3 size: 16 residues. Trimming cost V 5 bases and J 0 bases, with 17 bases left between them. The CDR3 coding sequence is TGTGCCAGCAGCGGGAAAGGGCAGCGCATCTCCTACGAGCAGTACTTC. Translation gives CASSGKGQRISYEQYF.

V and J are TRBV2 and TRBJ1-1; weak D call: TRBD1 (5 bases). From germline, CDR1 is SNHLY and CDR2 FYNNEI. V lost 7 bases and J lost 2, with 11 bases in between. The CDR3 length is 13 residues. CDR3 sequence: CASIQTANTEAFF. For the CDR3, the DNA is TGTGCCAGCATCCAGACAGCTAACACTGAAGCTTTCTTT.

The chain employs TRBV4-1 and TRBJ2-3; no clear D. CDR3 size: 19 residues. V was pared by 4 bases and J by 0 bases, with 23 bases between. Germline-derived CDR1 and CDR2 are MGHRA and YSYEKL. The CDR3 loop is CASSLHPFTTAQSTDTQYF. CDR3 DNA sequence: TGCGCCAGCAGCCTCCACCCTTTCACTACCGCGCAGAGCACAGATACGCAGTATTTT.

V usage is TRBV12-5 and J usage is TRBJ1-1, with D possibly matching TRBD1 (6 bases). Trimming removed 6 bases at V and 1 base at J, with 9 bases between. Germline assignment: CDR1 LGHNT and CDR2 FRNRAP. The CDR3 loop spans 13 amino acids. CDR3 amino acids: CASGQGQNTEAFF. The CDR3 DNA sequence: TGTGCTAGTGGCCAGGGGCAGAACACTGAAGCTTTCTTT.

This sequence joins TRBV12-5 and TRBJ2-6, with 7 bases lining up with TRBD1. V shed 6 bases and J 1 base; nucleotides not matched to a gene: 18. CDR1 and CDR2 (germline): LGHNT, FRNRAP. The CDR3 runs 20 residues. CDR3 DNA: TGTGCTAGTGGCACCCCTCCTATTAGACAGGGTAGGTCTGGGGCCAACGTCCTGACTTTC. The encoded protein is CASGTPPIRQGRSGANVLTF.

The chain uses TRBV3-1 (or the pseudogene TRBV3-2) and TRBJ1-1; 8 bases agree with TRBD1. Germline lookup yields CDR1 LGHDT and CDR2 YNNKEL (reference sequence). V shed 4 bases and J 4 bases; nucleotides not matched to a gene: 5. CDR3 size: 14 residues. This CDR3 is CASSPRQGSTEAFF. CDR3 sequence (DNA): TGTGCCAGCAGCCCCCGACAGGGGAGCACTGAAGCTTTCTTT.

The genes are TRBV5-1 and TRBJ2-7; a possible D gene is TRBD1 (6 bases). The CDR3 extends over 18 amino acids. CDR1 and CDR2 from the germline V gene are SGHRS and YFSETQ. Trimming removed 0 bases from V and 3 bases from J, with 22 bases in between. CDR3 protein: CASSLGPQLEGVGYEQYF. In nucleotides, the CDR3 is TGCGCCAGCAGCTTGGGTCCCCAGCTTGAGGGGGTCGGCTACGAGCAGTACTTC.

The chain carries TRBV29-1 and TRBJ1-4; D might be TRBD1 (5 bases). There are 12 residues in the CDR3. V dropped 5 bases and J dropped 7 bases, with 11 bases sitting between them. In germline, CDR1 is SQVTM, CDR2 ANQGSEA. The CDR3 protein is CSVWGSSEKLFF. DNA of the CDR3: TGCAGCGTTTGGGGGTCGAGTGAAAAACTGTTTTTT.

CDR3 residues: CASSWASGESFSYEQYF. As DNA, the CDR3 is TGCGCCAGCAGTTGGGCTAGCGGGGAATCATTCTCCTACGAGCAGTACTTC. This chain joins TRBV5-1 and TRBJ2-7; 9 bases match TRBD2. Germline lookup yields CDR1 SGHRS and CDR2 YFSETQ. V lost 5 bases to trimming and J lost 0 bases; unmatched junction nucleotides: 12. The CDR3 consists of 17 residues.

This chain uses TRBV4-3 with TRBJ2-2; D is ambiguous. CDR1 and CDR2 (germline): LGHNA, YSLEER. The CDR3 is 13 residues long. The V end was cut by 0 bases, the J end by 7 bases, with 6 bases between. CDR3 protein: CASSQDRSGELFF. The CDR3 coding sequence is TGCGCCAGCAGCCAAGATAGAAGCGGGGAGCTGTTTTTT.

The V call is TRBV23-1, the J call TRBJ1-6; 9 nucleotides line up with TRBD1. TRBV23-1 falls under the ORF class, with uncertain function. The CDR3 has 16 amino acids. Losses at the gene ends were 1 base for V and 8 bases for J; bases not matched to a gene: 6. The DNA for the CDR3 is TGCGCCAGCAGTCAATGCGGACAGGGGAATGATTCACCCCTCCACTTT. This translates into CASSQCGQGNDSPLHF.

The chain employs TRBV6-5 and TRBJ2-2; 9 positions match TRBD1. The ends lost 4 bases at V and 5 bases at J; junction bases unmatched: 5. The CDR3 is made up of 15 amino acids. Per germline, CDR1 MNHEY and CDR2 SVGAGI. CDR3 nucleotides: TGTGCCAGCAGTTCACAGGGGGCGCGAACCGGGGAGCTGTTTTTT. Amino acid sequence: CASSSQGARTGELFF.